This is a list of T cell receptor beta chains from one sample in a study of a mutant IDH1 vaccine in newly diagnosed glioma. The table came from immunoSEQ multiplex PCR; TCRdb's copy has only in-frame clones and leaves some out. The sample has 50,000 or so clones, more than 80% seen once. The sequences come from PBMCs, collected from a glioma patient treated with radiotherapy, temozolomide or both. The source is a man between 18 and 35 years old with glioma. Each CDR3 is given with its conserved first and last residue. Each record gives: clone size, D gene, V gene, J gene, CDR3 protein, CDR3 DNA. D genes are given only for firm matches. Clone size is stated in some rows and not others, as once, few, many or a class when expanded.

NA,NA,TRBV7-2,TRBJ1-5,CASSYTGAAIQPQHF,TGTGCCAGCAGCTATACGGGGGCGGCAATTCAGCCCCAGCATTTT
NA,TRBD1,TRBV6-6,TRBJ1-1,CASRPTRGLGTEAFF,TGTGCCAGCAGACCTACCAGGGGGCTGGGCACTGAAGCTTTCTTT
NA,TRBD1,TRBV4-1,TRBJ1-2,CASSQDAGGGRGGGYTF,TGCGCCAGCAGCCAAGATGCTGGAGGGGGCAGAGGGGGTGGCTACACCTTC
once,NA,TRBV29-1,TRBJ1-2,CTTKPLAPGLGYTF,TGCACCACGAAGCCGTTGGCACCGGGCCTTGGCTACACCTTC
NA,NA,TRBV6-5,TRBJ1-1,CASSYKLGAPDTEAFF,TGTGCCAGCAGTTACAAATTAGGAGCCCCCGACACTGAAGCTTTCTTT
NA,TRBD1,TRBV5-4,TRBJ2-5,CASSQGVTQETQYF,TGTGCCAGCAGCCAGGGGGTTACACAAGAGACCCAGTACTTC
once,TRBD1,TRBV6-4,TRBJ2-2,CASSDSGTGDTGELFF,TGTGCCAGCAGTGACTCAGGGACAGGGGACACCGGGGAGCTGTTTTTT
once,NA,TRBV27,TRBJ2-7,CASGRGSSYEQYF,TGTGCCAGTGGCAGGGGCAGCTCCTACGAGCAGTACTTC
NA,NA,TRBV4-1,TRBJ1-1,CASSSGVRAAFF,TGCGCCAGCAGCTCTGGGGTCCGGGCAGCTTTCTTT
NA,NA,TRBV30,TRBJ1-3,CAWSEGLFSGNTIYF,TGTGCCTGGAGTGAAGGTCTATTCTCTGGAAACACCATATATTTT
NA,TRBD1,TRBV2,TRBJ1-1,CASSGTGGMAEAFF,TGTGCCAGCAGCGGGACAGGGGGAATGGCTGAAGCTTTCTTT
NA,TRBD1,TRBV7-3,TRBJ2-7,CASSASGTGLYEQYF,TGTGCCAGCAGCGCATCCGGGACAGGGTTGTACGAGCAGTACTTC
NA,TRBD1,TRBV14,TRBJ1-2,CASSQDLGQGIVTAYGYTF,TGTGCCAGCAGCCAAGATCTGGGACAGGGAATAGTCACTGCCTATGGCTACACCTTC
few,NA,TRBV29-1,TRBJ1-1,CSVDPGYFMNTEAFF,TGCAGCGTTGATCCAGGGTACTTCATGAACACTGAAGCTTTCTTT
NA,TRBD1,TRBV30,TRBJ1-4,CAWSVQGQGAEKLFF,TGTGCCTGGAGTGTACAGGGACAGGGGGCTGAAAAACTGTTTTTT
NA,TRBD1,TRBV30,TRBJ2-1,CAWITGTGRNEQFF,TGTGCCTGGATAACCGGGACAGGGAGAAATGAGCAGTTCTTC
once,NA,TRBV19,TRBJ1-5,CASKTGNQPQHF,TGTGCCAGTAAGACGGGCAATCAGCCCCAGCATTTT
NA,NA,TRBV30,TRBJ1-1,CAWSRPGVTPEAFF,TGTGCCTGGAGTCGCCCCGGGGTTACCCCTGAAGCTTTCTTT
NA,TRBD1,TRBV7-9,TRBJ1-2,CASSLVVGQGASLYGYTF,TGTGCCAGCAGCTTAGTTGTGGGACAGGGGGCTTCCCTCTATGGCTACACCTTC
NA,NA,TRBV18,TRBJ2-3,CASSSTRGGTDTQYF,TGTGCCAGCTCATCGACTAGAGGGGGCACAGATACGCAGTATTTT
NA,TRBD1,TRBV5-4,TRBJ2-1,CASSNGQDRHNEQFF,TGTGCCAGCAGCAATGGACAGGACCGTCACAATGAGCAGTTCTTC